The entry below describes one T cell receptor (delta chain). The antigen is undetermined. This entry belongs to a study of Vδ1+ human thymocytes. Points from the study as a whole: In the thymus, TRG and TRD repertoires looked highly polyclonal with Gaussian CDR3 lengths. Unexpected Vdelta2 sequences could cause misinterpretation of bulk repertoire data.

V lost 8 bases to trimming and J lost 0 bases, with 25 bases between them. This CDR3 is built from 18 residues. Germline V gene lookup returns CDR1 TSWWSYY and CDR2 QGS. Extracted RNA was reverse transcribed into cDNA. Multiplex PCR used pooled V-gene forward primers and a constant-region reverse primer to amplify CDR3s. TCRdb re-processed the multiplex PCR reads using CATT. This sample carries fewer than 90,000 delta-chain clones, about 35% of them seen once, and the ten largest clones take roughly 0.25%. Purity of the sorted Vdelta1+ thymocytes ranged from roughly 96% to 99.6%. The sequence came from a boy under three years old who had congenital heart surgery. The chain joins TRDV1 to TRDJ1; D is unresolved. The sequencing sample was made of Vdelta1+ gamma-delta thymocytes from the thymus. As to subset: FACS-sorted CD3+ TCRalphabeta- TCRVdelta1+ TCRVdelta2- thymocytes. The CDR3 sequence: CALRLRQNTLIHTDKLIF. Written as DNA, the CDR3 is TGTGCTCTTCGCCTCCGCCAAAACACGTTAATACACACCGATAAACTCATCTTT.